These 22 T cell receptor beta chains originate from one sample sequenced in a study of T cell changes during pregnancy in multiple sclerosis (dated by TCRdb to about 2019). Libraries came from the immunoSEQ multiplex PCR assay. The immuneACCESS repertoire file appears here via TCRdb, limited to in-frame rearrangements. These files lack a portion of the clones; in checked studies, under half of the deficit traces to unresolved V genes, and the cause of the others is not known. The sample table contains roughly 110,000 clones; only one count was recorded for roughly 92% of them. The top ten hold 0.78% of the sample. The material was peripheral blood, obtained in the third trimester of pregnancy. All receptors come from a female donor in good health, enrolled as a control in a pregnancy study.

This chain connects TRBV5-1 to TRBJ2-4; 11 bases align to TRBD2. Germline-derived CDR1 and CDR2 are SGHRS and YFSETQ. Germline trimming cut 3 bases from V and 8 bases from J; bases unmatched to any gene: 13. This CDR3 region has 17 residues. CDR3 nucleotides: TGCGCCAGCAGCTCTCAGGGCTTAGCGGGGGGGCTCGACATTCAGTACTTC. Protein sequence: CASSSQGLAGGLDIQYF.

The rearrangement joins TRBV5-6 to TRBJ1-4; D possibly corresponds to TRBD1 (5 bases). Germline assignment: CDR1 SGHDT and CDR2 YYEEEE. V was trimmed by 1 base and J by 8 bases, leaving 12 bases between them. The CDR3 has 14 amino acids. CDR3 sequence: CASSLIQGSEKLFF. For the CDR3, the DNA is TGTGCCAGCAGCTTGATCCAGGGTTCCGAAAAACTGTTTTTT.

The V and J genes are TRBV6-5 and TRBJ1-2; weak D call: TRBD1 (6 bases). CDR1 and CDR2 from the germline V gene are MNHEY and SVGAGI. There are 14 residues in the CDR3. V shed 2 bases and J shed 4 bases, with 11 bases lying between them. The CDR3 loop is CASSYKGQTYGYTF. CDR3 DNA: TGTGCCAGCAGTTACAAGGGACAAACCTATGGCTACACCTTC.

The rearrangement uses TRBV30 and TRBJ1-2; 7 nucleotides line up with TRBD1. The V gene end was trimmed by 7 bases and the J gene end by 2 bases; junction bases not matched to a gene: 19. The CDR3 runs to 17 residues. Germline CDR1 reads GTSNPN; CDR2 reads SVGIG (reference sequence). CDR3 nucleotide sequence: TGTGCCTCACAAGGGGTTCGTGCCGGGACAGCCAACTATGGCTACACCTTC. This encodes CASQGVRAGTANYGYTF.

The V call is TRBV4-2, the J call TRBJ2-5; 9 positions match TRBD2. The CDR3 totals 18 residues. J gave up 2 bases and V 1 base, and 11 bases lay outside the gene matches. Germline V gives CDR1 LGHNA, CDR2 YNFKEQ. The CDR3: CASSQGFQGLAKQETQYF. CDR3 DNA sequence: TGTGCCAGCAGCCAAGGATTCCAAGGACTAGCGAAGCAAGAGACCCAGTACTTC.

This clone was found once. The J gene is TRBJ2-1, the V gene TRBV6-5; 8 positions agree with TRBD2. Per the germline V gene, CDR1 is MNHEY and CDR2 is SVGAGI. The CDR3 runs 15 residues. Unmatched junction bases numbered 10, after V lost 5 bases and J lost 7 bases. CDR3 DNA: TGTGCCAGCAGTAAGGTCCGGGGGGGATCGAATGAGCAGTTCTTC. This encodes CASSKVRGGSNEQFF.

The rearrangement joins TRBV6-5 to TRBJ2-3; 8 positions agree with TRBD1. Germline CDR1 is MNHEY and CDR2 is SVGAGI. Unmatched junction bases numbered 6, after V lost 0 bases and J lost 4 bases. This CDR3 spans 16 amino acids. CDR3 amino acids: CASSYSGRGQADTQYF. CDR3 DNA sequence: TGTGCCAGCAGTTACTCCGGCAGGGGGCAAGCAGATACGCAGTATTTT.

V gene TRBV6-5 combines with J gene TRBJ1-5, with D unresolved. The germline V gene encodes CDR1 MNHEY and CDR2 SVGAGI. The CDR3 is 13 residues long. V lost 8 bases and J lost 0, with 8 bases in between. The DNA of the CDR3 is TGTGCCAGCGGGCGGGATAGCAATCAGCCCCAGCATTTT. This codes for CASGRDSNQPQHF.

The V and J genes are TRBV5-1 and TRBJ2-7; 11 bases are a match to TRBD2. Germline V gene lookup returns CDR1 SGHRS and CDR2 YFSETQ. CDR3 length equals 14 residues. With V trimmed by 4 bases and J by 3 bases, 3 bases remained unmatched. CDR3 amino acids: CASSIAGGLYEQYF. As DNA, the CDR3 is TGCGCCAGCAGCATAGCGGGGGGGCTCTACGAGCAGTACTTC. Complete variable domain (other parts from reference TRBV5-1 and TRBJ2-7): KAGVTQTPRYLIKTRGQQVTLSCSPISGHRSVSWYQQTPGQGLQFLFEYFSETQRNKGNFPGRFSGRQFSNSRSEMNVSTLELGDSALYLCASSIAGGLYEQYFGPGTRLTVT.

The chain carries TRBV7-2 and TRBJ1-2; D possibly corresponds to TRBD1 (6 bases). V gave up 4 bases and J gave up 8 bases, with 14 bases separating them. Germline-derived CDR1 and CDR2 are SGHTA and FQGNSA. CDR3 length: 13 residues. The CDR3: CASSSQGSRGYTF. CDR3 sequence (DNA): TGTGCCAGCAGCTCTCAGGGGTCGCGGGGCTACACCTTC.

As DNA, the CDR3 is TGTGCCAGCAGTTATGCAGGGGGCGGAAATAATTCACCCCTCCACTTT. Translated, it gives CASSYAGGGNNSPLHF. The V and J genes are TRBV7-2 and TRBJ1-6; 8 bases match TRBD1. The CDR3 runs to 16 residues. Per the germline V gene, CDR1 is SGHTA and CDR2 is FQGNSA. After removal of 6 bases from V and 5 bases from J, the junction contained 9 bases not matched to a gene.

The CDR3 region is CASSQKGTDRDLNYGYTF. In DNA, the CDR3 is TGCGCCAGCAGCCAAAAGGGGACTGACAGGGATCTTAACTATGGCTACACCTTC. V is TRBV4-3 and J is TRBJ1-2, with TRBD1 matching 7 bases. The V gene's germline CDR1 is LGHNA and CDR2 YSLEER. This CDR3 has 18 residues. V lost 2 bases and J lost 1; bases outside the gene matches: 13.

The genes are TRBV4-2 and TRBJ2-1; D is perhaps TRBD2 (5 bases). The CDR3 runs 18 residues. Trimming left V 0 bases short and J 5 bases short, with 20 bases between. The germline CDR1 and CDR2 sequences are LGHNA and YNFKEQ. As DNA, the CDR3 is TGTGCCAGCAGCCAAGATCTCGTCCAAGGCGGGTCGGACAATGAGCAGTTCTTC. This gives the protein CASSQDLVQGGSDNEQFF.

In regard to this clone: Additional DNA sequences in this sample encode the identical CDR3. This sequence joins TRBV4-3 and TRBJ1-1, with D possibly TRBD1 on 6 matching bases. This CDR3 has 14 amino acids. The V gene's germline CDR1 is LGHNA and CDR2 YSLEER. V was pared by 0 bases and J by 4 bases, with 9 bases between. CDR3 in DNA: TGCGCCAGCAGCCAAGATAACAGGGCCACTGAAGCTTTCTTT. It is translated as CASSQDNRATEAFF.

The V call is TRBV27, the J call TRBJ1-5, with 7 bases identical to TRBD1. The germline V gene encodes CDR1 MNHEY and CDR2 SMNVEV (reference sequence). The CDR3 loop spans 19 amino acids. V dropped 5 bases and J dropped 1; count of bases not matched to a gene: 17. The CDR3 nucleotides read TGTGCCAGCAGTCCATTGGAGAGGGGGCCGGAGGCGAGCAATCAGCCCCAGCATTTT. Protein sequence: CASSPLERGPEASNQPQHF.

This clone was found once. J is TRBJ1-2 and V is TRBV7-2; tentative D call: TRBD1 (6 bases). Germline V CDR1 and CDR2: SGHTA, FQGNSA. The CDR3 consists of 16 residues. Trimming cost V 1 base and J 0 bases, with 12 bases left between them. This chain's CDR3 is CASSLDTGIPNYGYTF. The CDR3 DNA reads as TGTGCCAGCAGCTTAGATACAGGGATTCCTAACTATGGCTACACCTTC.

The chain uses TRBV11-2 and TRBJ1-4; a possible D gene is TRBD1 (5 bases). The V and J ends lost 3 bases and 4 bases respectively, with 9 bases between them. This CDR3 region has 14 residues. Germline CDR1 reads SGHAT; CDR2 reads FQNNGV. This chain's CDR3 is CASSLSGVNEKLFF. As DNA, the CDR3 is TGTGCCAGCAGCTTGTCGGGGGTTAATGAAAAACTGTTTTTT.

This chain links TRBV27 with TRBJ1-2; 8 bases agree with TRBD1. The CDR3 length is 14 residues. CDR1 and CDR2 (germline): MNHEY, SMNVEV (reference sequence). After removal of 6 bases from V and 8 bases from J, the junction contained 11 bases not matched to a gene. CDR3 DNA sequence: TGTGCCAGCAGGGTCGCAGGGGGCGTTGGGGGCTACACCTTC. This encodes CASRVAGGVGGYTF.

The chain employs TRBV7-2 and TRBJ1-5, with D perhaps matching TRBD1 (6 bases). The CDR3 loop spans 14 amino acids. Germline CDR1 is SGHTA and CDR2 is FQGNSA. With 5 bases removed from V and 4 bases from J, the gap between germline ends came to 12 bases. The CDR3 here is CASSLRDKNQPQHF. The CDR3 nucleotides read TGTGCCAGCAGCCTCCGGGACAAAAATCAGCCCCAGCATTTT. The full variable domain, its missing parts supplied by reference TRBV7-2 and TRBJ1-5, is GAGVSQSPSNKVTEKGKDVELRCDPISGHTALYWYRQSLGQGLEFLIYFQGNSAPDKSGLPSDRFSAERTGGSVSTLTIQRTQQEDSAVYLCASSLRDKNQPQHFGDGTRLSIL.

The V call is TRBV29-1, the J call TRBJ2-2; D call uncertain. Germline CDR1 and CDR2: SQVTM and ANQGSEA. V lost 3 bases and J 6 bases, leaving 5 bases between the germline ends. This CDR3 region has 11 residues. CDR3 nucleotides: TGCAGCGTTGAGGTAGCCGGGGAGCTGTTTTTT. Translation gives CSVEVAGELFF.

The chain carries TRBV6-5 and TRBJ1-2; TRBD1 matches at 7 bases. From germline, CDR1 is MNHEY and CDR2 SVGAGI. V lost 0 bases and J lost 8; bases outside the gene matches: 12. CDR3 length: 16 amino acids. The CDR3 DNA is TGTGCCAGCAGTTACTCGAGGAGGGGGCCTAATGGGGGCTACACCTTC. Translation gives CASSYSRRGPNGGYTF.

The rearrangement links TRBV7-9 to TRBJ2-1; D not resolved. The CDR3 loop spans 14 amino acids. CDR1 is SEHNR and CDR2 is FQNEAQ in the germline V gene (reference sequence). V lost 5 bases and J lost 4, with 12 bases in between. The DNA for the CDR3 is TGTGCCAGCAGCCTTTCGGTGACATACAATGAGCAGTTCTTC. This sequence encodes CASSLSVTYNEQFF.